The 18 T cell receptor beta chains below were found in one sample sequenced in a study of blood T cell dynamics during melanoma immunotherapy. Data came from immunoSEQ multiplex PCR; TCRdb stores just in-frame clones and leaves some out. The sample shows around 6,400 clones, approximately 88% of them seen only once. As for time point: week 3, after first cycle of checkpoint inhibitor. The input for sequencing was blood, taken from a patient treated with checkpoint blockade. All receptors come from a human donor with melanoma.

The genes are TRBV5-1 and TRBJ2-5, with TRBD2 matching 8 bases. The V segment lost 2 bases and the J segment 5 bases; nucleotides outside the gene matches: 2. The germline V gene has CDR1 SGHRS and CDR2 YFSETQ. The CDR3 is 13 residues long. This CDR3 is CASSFGGGETQYF. CDR3 nucleotides: TGCGCCAGCAGCTTCGGCGGGGGGGAGACCCAGTACTTC.

The V call is TRBV7-9, the J call TRBJ2-1; D remains unclear. Germline V gives CDR1 SEHNR, CDR2 FQNEAQ (reference sequence). Trimming took 2 bases from V and 8 from J, leaving 13 bases between them. The CDR3 is made up of 14 amino acids. Written as DNA, the CDR3 is TGTGCCAGCAGCTTAATCTCAAAACCCCATGAGCAGTTCTTC. Protein sequence: CASSLISKPHEQFF.

This clone appeared once. The V and J genes are TRBV21-1 and TRBJ1-2; TRBD1 is taken as the D call from the table, unchecked against the DNA. TRBV21-1 is termed a pseudogene. The length of the CDR3 is 15 residues. CDR3 amino acids: CASSKPGQGRYGYTF. CDR3 sequence (DNA): TGTGCCAGCAGCAAACCGGGACAGGGGCGCTATGGCTACACCTTC.

The sample holds one count of this clone. The rearrangement uses TRBV2 and TRBJ2-5, with D hard to call. The CDR3 has 12 residues. Germline CDR1 and CDR2: SNHLY and FYNNEI. V dropped 1 base and J dropped 4 bases, with 4 bases sitting between them. CDR3 DNA sequence: TGTGCCAGCAGTGAAGAGGCAGAGACCCAGTACTTC. As protein: CASSEEAETQYF.

This chain connects TRBV6-1 to TRBJ2-5; 8 bases are a match to TRBD2. The germline V gene encodes CDR1 MNHNS and CDR2 SASEGT. The CDR3 extends over 16 amino acids. J lost 2 bases, V lost 4 bases, and 9 bases had no gene match. CDR3 in DNA: TGTGCCAGCAGTGGGCCGGGACTAGACATTCAAGAGACCCAGTACTTC. Residues: CASSGPGLDIQETQYF.

The chain links TRBV19 to TRBJ1-1; D may be TRBD1 (5 bases). The CDR3 length is 13 residues. V was shortened by 4 bases and J by 5 bases, with 11 bases between the two germline ends. Looked up from germline, CDR1 is LNHDA and CDR2 is SQIVND (reference sequence). Here the CDR3 DNA reads TGTGCCAGTAGTAAGAGGGGTTTAACTGAAGCTTTCTTT. It translates to CASSKRGLTEAFF.

The chain is built from TRBV6-1 and TRBJ2-5; TRBD1 matches 7 bases. V shed 3 bases and J 1 base; nucleotides not matched to a gene: 5. In germline, CDR1 is MNHNS, CDR2 SASEGT. The CDR3 runs to 15 residues. The CDR3 DNA reads TGTGCCAGCAGTGATCAAGGACAGGTCCAAGAGACCCAGTACTTC. Translating gives CASSDQGQVQETQYF.

V usage is TRBV7-9 and J usage is TRBJ1-1, with a tentative D call TRBD1 (5 bases). This CDR3 is 17 amino acids long. With 1 base removed from V and 1 base from J, the gap between germline ends came to 16 bases. Germline V gives CDR1 SEHNR, CDR2 FQNEAQ (reference sequence). CDR3 bases: TGTGCCAGCAGCTTAGAAGGTGAGGGGCTGTGGAACACTGAAGCTTTCTTT. Translation gives CASSLEGEGLWNTEAFF.

This clone has more than one count but fewer than ten. This chain joins TRBV2 and TRBJ2-1, with 9 positions matching TRBD2. The CDR3 runs to 15 residues. V lost 7 bases and J lost 4; bases outside the gene matches: 8. From germline, CDR1 is SNHLY and CDR2 FYNNEI. The DNA of the CDR3 is TGTGCCAGCAAAGAGGTCCTAGCGGGATACAATGAGCAGTTCTTC. It yields the protein CASKEVLAGYNEQFF.

This clone was seen a single time. CDR3 protein: CASSSSGPGNEQFF. The CDR3 DNA is TGTGCCAGCAGCTCTAGCGGGCCGGGCAATGAGCAGTTCTTC. The genes are TRBV7-3 and TRBJ2-1; TRBD2 agrees at 8 bases. CDR3 length equals 14 residues. The J segment lost 6 bases and the V segment lost 4 bases, leaving 5 bases of the junction unmatched. Germline V CDR1 and CDR2: SGHTA, FQGTGA.

This clone showed up just once. This chain joins TRBV2 and TRBJ1-3, with 11 bases matching TRBD1. The germline V gene has CDR1 SNHLY and CDR2 FYNNEI. This CDR3 is built from 15 residues. Trimming removed 4 bases from V and 3 bases from J; junction bases left unmatched: 2. The CDR3 DNA reads as TGTGCCAGCAGTGTGGACAGGGGGCTTGGAAACACCATATATTTT. Translation: CASSVDRGLGNTIYF.

This chain links TRBV20-1 with TRBJ2-7, with 7 positions matching TRBD1. Germline V gene data show CDR1 as DFQATT and CDR2 as SNEGSKA (reference sequence). V was pared by 6 bases and J by 12 bases, with 11 bases of the junction left unmatched. This CDR3 spans 11 amino acids. The CDR3 here is CSAHGKGTAYF. The CDR3 DNA follows: TGCAGTGCCCACGGGAAAGGGACAGCGTACTTC.

V usage is TRBV19 and J usage is TRBJ1-3; D not resolved. This CDR3 is built from 16 residues. Looked up from germline, CDR1 is LNHDA and CDR2 is SQIVND (reference sequence). Deletions cut 4 bases from V and 9 bases from J, with 22 bases between. CDR3 loop: CASSNGNPFPEGTIYF. CDR3 sequence (DNA): TGTGCCAGTAGTAACGGGAACCCGTTTCCCGAAGGCACCATATATTTT. The complete variable domain, with remaining parts taken from reference TRBV19 and TRBJ1-3, reads DGGITQSPKYLFRKEGQNVTLSCEQNLNHDAMYWYRQDPGQGLRLIYYSQIVNDFQKGDIAEGYSVSREKKESFPLTVTSAQKNPTAFYLCASSNGNPFPEGTIYFGEGSWLTVV.

The chain couples TRBV2 to TRBJ2-5, with 7 bases aligning to TRBD1. This CDR3 has 13 residues. The germline V gene has CDR1 SNHLY and CDR2 FYNNEI. The junction had 5 bases not matched to a gene; V was cut back by 3 bases and J by 7 bases. The CDR3 here is CASSEDRTWTQYF. CDR3 in DNA: TGTGCCAGCAGTGAGGACAGGACGTGGACCCAGTACTTC.

The count of this clone is one. V and J are TRBV10-2 and TRBJ1-6; no definite D call. Germline CDR1 reads WSHSY; CDR2 reads SAAADI. Trimming removed 0 bases at V and 0 bases at J, with 9 bases between. This CDR3 has 17 residues. CDR3 loop: CASSESRGSSYNSPLHF. CDR3 DNA sequence: TGCGCCAGCAGTGAGTCGCGGGGAAGCTCCTATAATTCACCCCTCCACTTT.

This chain connects TRBV19 to TRBJ1-5; D unresolved. The ends were cut back, 5 bases at V and 4 bases at J, with 21 bases in the middle. The germline V gene encodes CDR1 LNHDA and CDR2 SQIVND (reference sequence). The CDR3 extends over 17 amino acids. CDR3 amino acids: CASSLPSRSGLNQPQHF. The DNA for the CDR3 is TGTGCCAGTAGTCTCCCCTCAAGGTCGGGGTTGAATCAGCCCCAGCATTTT.

J is TRBJ2-1 and V is TRBV9, with TRBD2 matching 11 bases. The CDR3 loop spans 12 amino acids. With 5 bases clipped from V and 9 bases from J, the junction kept 1 base outside the gene matches. Per germline, CDR1 SGDLS and CDR2 YYNGEE. CDR3 residues: CASRGTSGEQFF. CDR3 nucleotide sequence: TGTGCCAGCAGGGGGACTAGCGGTGAGCAGTTCTTC.

This chain uses TRBV7-2 with TRBJ2-3; perhaps TRBD1 as D (6 bases). The CDR3 has 18 residues. CDR1 is SGHTA, CDR2 FQGNSA, per germline. The ends were cut back, 4 bases at V and 1 base at J, with 21 bases in the middle. CDR3 nucleotides: TGTGCCAGCAGCTACCGGCCAGTTACAGGGAGTGGCACAGATACGCAGTATTTT. Residues: CASSYRPVTGSGTDTQYF.